This T cell receptor (beta chain) was sequenced in a study of identical twins. TCRdb redid the calling of the 5' RACE reads with MiXCR, one entry per CDR3 protein. The table includes 500,000 to 650,000 distinct CDR3 sequences, around 7.5% detected once. The V and J ends lost 6 bases and 0 bases respectively, with 16 bases between them. Germline CDR1 is SGDLS and CDR2 is YYNGEE. The CDR3 sequence is 16 residues long. This clonotype was recorded a few times. The same specimen was also included in a second study, on yellow fever vaccine responses in identical twins.

Sequencing used PBMCs. This clonotype was obtained from a woman aged 18-35 years in good health. This sequence joins TRBV9 and TRBJ2-1; no reliable D call. The CDR3 coding sequence is TGTGCCAGCACCAAAGACGGATCAAGCTCCTACAATGAGCAGTTCTTC. Translated, it gives CASTKDGSSSYNEQFF.